This TCR beta chain was sequenced during a study of Graves' ophthalmopathy and Graves' hyperthyroidism. Study details: Cases classed as stable hyperthyroidism had no ophthalmopathy within 18 months of follow-up.

RNA transcripts provided the template for amplifying TCR beta CDR3 regions. HTBI-primed RT-PCR formed the first round, and a multiplex PCR formed the second. One entry per CDR3 protein results from TCRdb running MiXCR on the multiplex PCR reads. The data hold over a million distinct CDR3 sequences, with about 38% observed a single time. Newly diagnosed hyperthyroidism donors, aged 18 to 65, duration under 2 months. Ineligible for inclusion were patients with other autoimmune diseases, uncontrolled infections, pregnancy or lactation. The origin of this receptor is an adult man with Graves' hyperthyroidism. The sample comprised peripheral blood or thyroid tissue (not recorded which).

This CDR3 is CSLTPGGYTF. The CDR3, as DNA: TGCAGCCTCACACCGGGGGGCTACACCTTC. This chain links TRBV29-1 with TRBJ1-2, with D hard to call. Germline CDR1 SQVTM, CDR2 ANQGSEA. The CDR3 contains 10 residues. V lost 8 bases and J lost 8, with 12 bases in between.